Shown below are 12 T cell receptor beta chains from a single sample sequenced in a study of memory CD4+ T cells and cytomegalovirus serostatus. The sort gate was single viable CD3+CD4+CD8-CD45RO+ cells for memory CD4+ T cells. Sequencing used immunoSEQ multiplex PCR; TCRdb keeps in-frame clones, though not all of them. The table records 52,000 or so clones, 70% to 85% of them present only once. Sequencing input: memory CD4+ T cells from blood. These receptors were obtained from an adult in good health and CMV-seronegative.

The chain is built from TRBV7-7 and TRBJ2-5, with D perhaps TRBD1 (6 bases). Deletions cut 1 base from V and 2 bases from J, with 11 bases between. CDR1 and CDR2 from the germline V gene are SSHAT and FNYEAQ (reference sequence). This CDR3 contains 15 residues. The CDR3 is CASSLGGQSQETQYF. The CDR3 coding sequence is TGTGCCAGCAGCTTAGGCGGACAGTCGCAAGAGACCCAGTACTTC.

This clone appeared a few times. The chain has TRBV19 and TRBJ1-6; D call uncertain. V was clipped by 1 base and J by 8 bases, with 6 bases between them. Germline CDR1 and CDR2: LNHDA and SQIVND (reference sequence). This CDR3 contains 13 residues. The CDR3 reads CASSIVRDSPLHF. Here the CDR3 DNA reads TGTGCCAGTAGTATAGTGCGGGATTCACCCCTCCACTTT.

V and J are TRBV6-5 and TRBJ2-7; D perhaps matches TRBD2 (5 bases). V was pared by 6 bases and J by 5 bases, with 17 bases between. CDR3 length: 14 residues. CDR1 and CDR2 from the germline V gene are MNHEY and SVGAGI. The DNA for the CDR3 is TGTGCCAGCAGCCTTTACGGGTTCGGGGACGAGCAGTACTTC. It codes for CASSLYGFGDEQYF.

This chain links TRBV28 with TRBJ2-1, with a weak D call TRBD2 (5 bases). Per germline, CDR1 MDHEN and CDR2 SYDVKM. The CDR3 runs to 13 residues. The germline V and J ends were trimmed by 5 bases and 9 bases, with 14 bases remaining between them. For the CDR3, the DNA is TGTGCCAGCAGTCAAAACGGGGTGGGTGAGCAGTTCTTC. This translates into CASSQNGVGEQFF.

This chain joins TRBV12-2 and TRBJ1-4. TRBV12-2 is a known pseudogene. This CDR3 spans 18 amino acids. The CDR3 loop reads CASRLDPHDLGGAEKLFF. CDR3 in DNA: TGTGCAAGTCGCTTAGATCCCCACGATCTGGGGGGGGCTGAAAAACTGTTTTTT.

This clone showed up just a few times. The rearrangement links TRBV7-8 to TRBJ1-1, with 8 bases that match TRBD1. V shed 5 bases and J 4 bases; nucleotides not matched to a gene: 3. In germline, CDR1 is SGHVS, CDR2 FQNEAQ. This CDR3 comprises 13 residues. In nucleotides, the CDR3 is TGTGCCAGCAGCGCTACAGGGGGCACTGAAGCTTTCTTT. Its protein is CASSATGGTEAFF.

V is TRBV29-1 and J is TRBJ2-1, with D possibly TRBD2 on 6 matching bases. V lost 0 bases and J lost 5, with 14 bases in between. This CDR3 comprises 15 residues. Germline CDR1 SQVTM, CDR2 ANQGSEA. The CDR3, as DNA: TGCAGCGTTGAAGACTTTCGGCTAGCGAACAATGAGCAGTTCTTC. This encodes CSVEDFRLANNEQFF.

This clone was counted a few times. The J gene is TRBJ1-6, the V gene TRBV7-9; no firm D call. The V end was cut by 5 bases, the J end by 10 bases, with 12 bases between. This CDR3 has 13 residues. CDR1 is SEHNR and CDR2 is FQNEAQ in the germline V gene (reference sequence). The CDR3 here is CASSVGLQSPLHF. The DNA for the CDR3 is TGTGCCAGCAGCGTAGGGCTCCAGTCACCCCTCCACTTT.

CDR3 sequence (DNA): TGTGCCTGGTATCCGGGACAGGGCCATCAGCCCCAGCATTTT. This translates into CAWYPGQGHQPQHF. J is TRBJ1-5 and V is TRBV30; the match to TRBD1 covers 9 bases. V trimming: 5 bases; J trimming: 5 bases; junction bases outside the gene matches: 7. CDR3 length: 14 amino acids. Germline lookup yields CDR1 GTSNPN and CDR2 SVGIG (reference sequence). Drawing the rest from reference TRBV30 and TRBJ1-5, the complete variable domain is SQTIHQWPATLVQPVGSPLSLECTVEGTSNPNLYWYRQAAGRGLQLLFYSVGIGQISSEVPQNLSASRPQDRQFILSSKKLLLSDSGFYLCAWYPGQGHQPQHFGDGTRLSIL.

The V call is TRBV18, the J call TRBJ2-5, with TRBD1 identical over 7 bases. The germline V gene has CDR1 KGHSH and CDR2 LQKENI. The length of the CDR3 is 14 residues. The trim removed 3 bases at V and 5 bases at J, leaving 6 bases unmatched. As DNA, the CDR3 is TGTGCCAGCTCACCCGGGACAGTGGGGGAGACCCAGTACTTC. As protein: CASSPGTVGETQYF.

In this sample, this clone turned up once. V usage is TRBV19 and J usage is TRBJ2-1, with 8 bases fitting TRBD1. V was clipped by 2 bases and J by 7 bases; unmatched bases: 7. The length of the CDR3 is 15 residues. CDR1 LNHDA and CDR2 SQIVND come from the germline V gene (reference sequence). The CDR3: CASSILAGTGNEQFF. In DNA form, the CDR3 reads TGTGCCAGTAGTATATTAGCTGGGACAGGTAATGAGCAGTTCTTC.

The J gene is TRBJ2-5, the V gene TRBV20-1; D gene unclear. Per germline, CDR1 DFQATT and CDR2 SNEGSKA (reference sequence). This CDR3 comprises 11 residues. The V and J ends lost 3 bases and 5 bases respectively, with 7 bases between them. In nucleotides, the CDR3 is TGCAGTGCTAGGGGCTTGGAGACCCAGTACTTC. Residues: CSARGLETQYF.